The 6 T cell receptor beta chains below all came from one sample that was sequenced in a study of cytomegalovirus exposure and HLA in healthy donors (dated by TCRdb to about 2017). Library method: the immunoSEQ multiplex PCR assay. For the multiplex PCR, a mixture combining 60 forward primers for TCR Vbeta segments and 13 reverse primers for TCR Jbeta segments was used. In its TCRdb copy, this immuneACCESS table keeps in-frame sequences only and misses some clones. Where compared with another copy, unresolved V genes explain less than half of these, and the others have no known cause. The sample records 160,000 or so clones, roughly four fifths of which are singletons. The top ten constitute 4.9% of the sample. Material for sequencing was PBMCs. These receptors were obtained from a woman between 18 and 30 years old in good health and CMV-seropositive.

The V gene is TRBV11-2, the J gene TRBJ1-2; 9 bases align to TRBD1. This CDR3 is 15 amino acids long. Germline CDR1 and CDR2: SGHAT and FQNNGV. With V trimmed by 5 bases and J by 4 bases, 8 bases remained unmatched. DNA for the CDR3: TGTGCCAGCAGCACGTGGGACAGGGAGGGCTATGGCTACACCTTC. Its protein is CASSTWDREGYGYTF.

The chain joins TRBV27 to TRBJ2-5; D is uncertain. The V gene lost 4 bases and the J gene lost 5 bases, with 8 bases spanning the gap. Germline V gene lookup returns CDR1 MNHEY and CDR2 SMNVEV (reference sequence). The length of the CDR3 is 12 residues. The CDR3, as DNA: TGTGCCAGCAGTTCCCACTCTGAGACCCAGTACTTC. Encoded protein: CASSSHSETQYF.

This chain connects TRBV28 to TRBJ1-5, with 8 bases aligning to TRBD1. V lost 9 bases and J lost 0; bases outside the gene matches: 7. The CDR3 has 15 residues. The germline CDR1 and CDR2 sequences are MDHEN and SYDVKM. The CDR3 reads CASWTGWDSNQPQHF. The CDR3 coding sequence is TGTGCCAGTTGGACAGGGTGGGATAGCAATCAGCCCCAGCATTTT.

CDR3 sequence: CATGDREYGYTF. DNA for the CDR3: TGTGCCACCGGGGACAGGGAGTATGGCTACACCTTC. The rearrangement links TRBV6-5 to TRBJ1-2; 9 positions agree with TRBD1. The CDR3 contains 12 residues. Germline CDR1 and CDR2: MNHEY and SVGAGI. Losses at the gene ends were 10 bases for V and 5 bases for J; bases not matched to a gene: 5.

This clone was seen a handful of times. V is TRBV28 and J is TRBJ1-5; 8 bases match TRBD1. The V gene's germline CDR1 is MDHEN and CDR2 SYDVKM. The CDR3 length is 16 residues. J gave up 2 bases and V 9 bases, and 12 bases lay outside the gene matches. CDR3 DNA sequence: TGTGCCAGTAGACAGGGGCGAGGTTTTGGCAATCAGCCCCAGCATTTT. This sequence encodes CASRQGRGFGNQPQHF.

The chain recombines TRBV30 with TRBJ2-2; 8 nucleotides agree with TRBD1. The junction had 11 bases not matched to a gene; V was cut back by 4 bases and J by 1 base. Germline V gene lookup returns CDR1 GTSNPN and CDR2 SVGIG (reference sequence). The CDR3 has 17 residues. The CDR3 is CAWTRGDRRLNTGELFF. The CDR3 DNA follows: TGTGCCTGGACCCGAGGGGACAGGCGACTGAACACCGGGGAGCTGTTTTTT.